Below, 28 T cell receptor beta chains from the same sample are listed, as sequenced in a study of blood T cell repertoires in COVID-19 (dated by TCRdb to about 2020). Receptor amplification or capture employed the immunoSEQ multiplex PCR assay. As stored in TCRdb, this immuneACCESS dataset retains in-frame rearrangements with V and J assigned. A fraction of the clones does not appear; measured against another copy, unresolved V genes explain less than half of the discrepancy, and the remainder lacks a known reason. The sample table holds around 270,000 clones, of which approximately 86% were seen once. Almost 2% of the sample is taken by the ten largest. Sequences were obtained from peripheral blood. These receptors all come from a man aged 25-45 years with active or convalescent COVID-19.

V gene TRBV11-2 combines with J gene TRBJ1-2; D possibly corresponds to TRBD1 (6 bases). CDR1 is SGHAT and CDR2 is FQNNGV in the germline V gene. The CDR3 runs 12 residues. V lost 5 bases and J 7 bases, leaving 11 bases between the germline ends. The CDR3 loop is CASSRVGGGYTF. For the CDR3, the DNA is TGTGCCAGCAGCCGGGTAGGGGGTGGCTACACCTTC.

The CDR3 DNA sequence: TGCGCCAGCAGCTCCCTTACAGGTCAGAACACTGAAGCTTTCTTT. Amino acids: CASSSLTGQNTEAFF. The V call is TRBV5-1, the J call TRBJ1-1; D possibly corresponds to TRBD1 (5 bases). The germline V gene has CDR1 SGHRS and CDR2 YFSETQ. The V and J ends lost 3 bases and 1 base respectively, with 13 bases between them. The CDR3 has 15 amino acids.

This rearrangement joins TRBV2 to TRBJ2-7, with 11 bases that match TRBD2. Trimming removed 6 bases from V and 3 bases from J; junction bases left unmatched: 7. Looked up from germline, CDR1 is SNHLY and CDR2 is FYNNEI. The CDR3 length is 15 residues. The CDR3 loop is CASRRLAGNIYEQYF. For the CDR3, the DNA is TGTGCCAGCAGAAGACTAGCGGGGAATATCTACGAGCAGTACTTC.

The chain employs TRBV9 and TRBJ1-1; no clear D gene. V lost 4 bases, J lost 8 bases, and 9 bases lay in between. The CDR3 consists of 11 residues. The germline V gene has CDR1 SGDLS and CDR2 YYNGEE. CDR3 protein: CASSTAGEAFF. CDR3 DNA: TGTGCCAGCAGCACTGCGGGGGAAGCTTTCTTT.

V is TRBV6-5 and J is TRBJ2-7, with 8 bases identical to TRBD2. There are 15 residues in the CDR3. The junction had 10 bases not matched to a gene; V was cut back by 6 bases and J by 3 bases. Germline V gives CDR1 MNHEY, CDR2 SVGAGI. The CDR3 spells CASREPGGRNYEQYF. CDR3 bases: TGTGCCAGCAGGGAGCCGGGGGGGCGCAACTACGAGCAGTACTTC.

The rearrangement joins TRBV5-4 to TRBJ2-1; D perhaps matches TRBD2 (6 bases). The V gene lost 1 base and the J gene lost 4 bases, with 9 bases spanning the gap. This CDR3 comprises 14 residues. Per the germline V gene, CDR1 is SGHNT and CDR2 is YYREEE (reference sequence). CDR3 in DNA: TGTGCCAGCAGCTTGACCCTAGCGTACAATGAGCAGTTCTTC. It yields the protein CASSLTLAYNEQFF.

The chain employs TRBV3-1 (or the pseudogene TRBV3-2) and TRBJ2-7, with TRBD2 as a possible D gene (5 bases). The V end lost 3 bases, the J end lost 3 bases, and 6 bases lay between the germline ends. From germline, CDR1 is LGHDT and CDR2 YNNKEL (reference sequence). This CDR3 region has 12 residues. The CDR3 nucleotides read TGTGCCAGCAGCCAGGCGGGCTACGAGCAGTACTTC. Protein: CASSQAGYEQYF.

This clone was observed once. The V gene is TRBV30, the J gene TRBJ2-1; TRBD2 aligns across 8 bases. Germline V gene sequence: CDR1 GTSNPN, CDR2 SVGIG (reference sequence). The CDR3 runs 11 residues. Losses at the gene ends were 6 bases for V and 9 bases for J; bases not matched to a gene: 4. The CDR3 loop is CACQLAAEQFF. CDR3 nucleotides: TGTGCCTGCCAACTAGCGGCTGAGCAGTTCTTC.

This chain connects TRBV14 to TRBJ1-1, with D uncertain. V lost 3 bases to trimming and J lost 2 bases, with 10 bases between them. The CDR3 totals 14 residues. CDR1 and CDR2 (germline): SGHDN, FVKESK. The CDR3 protein is CASSQNLLNTEAFF. DNA of the CDR3: TGTGCCAGCAGCCAGAACCTATTAAACACTGAAGCTTTCTTT.

Details on this clone: A junction boundary mismatches the germline segment, possibly from a read error. The chain couples TRBV11-2 to TRBJ2-5; 11 bases are a match to TRBD2. Per germline, CDR1 SGHAT and CDR2 FQNNGV. This CDR3 has 17 residues. The DNA of the CDR3 is TGTGCCAGCAGGTTAGGAGTTACTAGCGGGAGCCAAGAGACCCAGTACTTC. Protein product: CASRLGVTSGSQETQYF.

Worth noting for this clone: The same CDR3 arises from other DNA sequences in this sample as well. V usage is TRBV9 and J usage is TRBJ1-3; TRBD1 matches 7 bases. The CDR3 extends over 16 amino acids. Germline CDR1 reads SGDLS; CDR2 reads YYNGEE. Trimming removed 0 bases from V and 0 bases from J; junction bases left unmatched: 3. As DNA, the CDR3 is TGTGCCAGCAGCGTAGGACAGGGCAGCTCTGGAAACACCATATATTTT. Protein product: CASSVGQGSSGNTIYF.

This chain links TRBV2 with TRBJ2-3; 14 bases fit TRBD2. The CDR3 length is 17 residues. V lost 4 bases and J lost 6; bases outside the gene matches: 9. The germline gives CDR1 SNHLY, CDR2 FYNNEI. This CDR3 reads CASSVFGTSGGWDTQYF. Here the CDR3 DNA reads TGTGCCAGCAGTGTCTTCGGGACTAGCGGGGGTTGGGATACGCAGTATTTT.

This clone was detected only once. V is TRBV5-8 and J is TRBJ1-2; TRBD1 matches 8 bases. With V trimmed by 4 bases and J by 5 bases, 13 bases remained unmatched. CDR1 is SGHTS and CDR2 is YDEGEE in the germline V gene. The length of the CDR3 is 16 residues. In nucleotides, the CDR3 is TGTGCCAGCAGCGTTGAAGGGACAGGTGTAGGGTATGGCTACACCTTC. This translates into CASSVEGTGVGYGYTF.

This chain uses TRBV7-8 with TRBJ2-2; TRBD1 aligns across 7 bases. V lost 2 bases and J lost 6; bases outside the gene matches: 6. The CDR3 runs to 15 residues. Germline V lookup: CDR1 SGHVS, CDR2 FQNEAQ. Here the CDR3 DNA reads TGTGCCAGCAGCTTATTAGGGGACAGCCCCGGGGAGCTGTTTTTT. It is translated as CASSLLGDSPGELFF. Based on the CDR3 plus reference TRBV7-8 and TRBJ2-2, the full variable domain is GAGVSQSPRYKVAKRGQDVALRCDPISGHVSLFWYQQALGQGPEFLTYFQNEAQLDKSGLPSDRFFAERPEGSVSTLKIQRTQQEDSAVYLCASSLLGDSPGELFFGEGSRLTVL.

This clone was recorded only once. The rearrangement uses TRBV5-6 and TRBJ1-2, with 12 bases that match TRBD1. The germline V gene has CDR1 SGHDT and CDR2 YYEEEE. V gave up 3 bases and J gave up 8 bases; unmatched junction bases: 5. CDR3 length: 14 residues. The CDR3 reads CASSSGTGGEGYTF. DNA of the CDR3: TGTGCCAGCAGCTCCGGGACAGGGGGCGAGGGCTACACCTTC.

The CDR3 DNA follows: TGTGCCAGCAGCCCTCGACCTAGCGGGGGTTGGTCCTACGAGCAGTACTTC. This codes for CASSPRPSGGWSYEQYF. The V and J genes are TRBV3-1 (or the pseudogene TRBV3-2) and TRBJ2-7, with 10 bases matching TRBD2. The CDR3 has 17 residues. Germline V gene lookup returns CDR1 LGHDT and CDR2 YNNKEL (reference sequence). V lost 4 bases, J lost 1 base, and 10 bases stayed unmatched.

The J gene is TRBJ1-1, the V gene TRBV7-8; D may be TRBD1 (6 bases). V lost 5 bases, J lost 1 base, and 11 bases lay in between. The CDR3 loop spans 14 amino acids. The germline gives CDR1 SGHVS, CDR2 FQNEAQ. The CDR3 loop is CASSGLGGNTEAFF. In DNA, the CDR3 is TGTGCCAGCAGCGGTCTAGGGGGGAACACTGAAGCTTTCTTT.

The chain uses TRBV14 and TRBJ1-1; TRBD1 might be the D (6 bases). This CDR3 contains 13 residues. The germline V gene has CDR1 SGHDN and CDR2 FVKESK. Trimming removed 4 bases at V and 8 bases at J, with 14 bases between. The CDR3 bases are TGTGCCAGCAGCCTGACAGGAGGACTCGAAGCTTTCTTT. It yields the protein CASSLTGGLEAFF.

The CDR3 sequence is CASSLRGTGEEKLFF. The CDR3 DNA is TGTGCCAGCAGCTTGAGAGGTACAGGGGAGGAAAAACTGTTTTTT. The V call is TRBV11-3, the J call TRBJ1-4, with TRBD1 matching 7 bases. CDR1 and CDR2 from the germline V gene are SGHNT and YENEEA. V lost 3 bases to trimming and J lost 8 bases; unmatched junction nucleotides: 9. This CDR3 has 15 amino acids.

This clone has only one observation. This chain connects TRBV6-1 to TRBJ1-5; perhaps TRBD1 as D (5 bases). The V gene's germline CDR1 is MNHNS and CDR2 SASEGT. CDR3 length equals 15 residues. The V end was cut by 3 bases, the J end by 6 bases, with 15 bases between. The DNA of the CDR3 is TGTGCCAGCAGTGATTTACAGGTAGCAGGTCAGCCCCAGCATTTT. It yields the protein CASSDLQVAGQPQHF.

The V call is TRBV3-1 (or the pseudogene TRBV3-2), the J call TRBJ1-6, with D possibly matching TRBD1 (5 bases). The CDR3 contains 13 residues. The V end lost 4 bases, the J end lost 14 bases, and 15 bases lay between the germline ends. Germline V gene lookup returns CDR1 LGHDT and CDR2 YNNKEL (reference sequence). The CDR3 region has the DNA TGTGCCAGCAGCCTTTCGAACGGGGGGTCCCTCCACTTT. Its translation is CASSLSNGGSLHF.

CDR3 DNA: TGTGCCAGCAGTGATTCAACACAGGGGGCGCGCAACGAGCAGTACTTC. It yields the protein CASSDSTQGARNEQYF. The genes are TRBV25-1 and TRBJ2-7, with TRBD1 identical over 9 bases. This CDR3 is built from 16 residues. Germline lookup yields CDR1 MGHDK and CDR2 SYGVNS. The V segment lost 3 bases and the J segment 5 bases; nucleotides outside the gene matches: 11.

The V and J genes are TRBV19 and TRBJ2-7, with a weak D call TRBD2 (5 bases). Germline V gene lookup returns CDR1 LNHDA and CDR2 SQIVND (reference sequence). The length of the CDR3 is 14 residues. The germline V and J ends were trimmed by 3 bases and 1 base, with 10 bases remaining between them. The CDR3 protein is CASSMGGSSYEQYF. The CDR3 coding sequence is TGTGCCAGTAGTATGGGCGGGTCATCCTACGAGCAGTACTTC.

The rearrangement links TRBV7-2 to TRBJ1-1; D gene uncertain. Between the trimmed V and J ends, which lost 2 bases and 1 base, there was a span of 5 bases. Germline values: CDR1 SGHTA, CDR2 FQGNSA. There are 13 residues in the CDR3. The CDR3 DNA follows: TGTGCCAGCAGCTTAACTAAGAACACTGAAGCTTTCTTT. It specifies CASSLTKNTEAFF. Full variable domain (rest looked up from reference TRBV7-2 and TRBJ1-1): GAGVSQSPSNKVTEKGKDVELRCDPISGHTALYWYRQSLGQGLEFLIYFQGNSAPDKSGLPSDRFSAERTGGSVSTLTIQRTQQEDSAVYLCASSLTKNTEAFFGQGTRLTVV.

This rearrangement joins TRBV7-9 to TRBJ2-3, with D possibly TRBD1 on 6 matching bases. The CDR3 has 14 amino acids. CDR1 is SEHNR, CDR2 FQNEAQ, per germline (reference sequence). The ends were cut back, 5 bases at V and 2 bases at J, with 11 bases in the middle. The CDR3 region is CASSGGQTTDTQYF. DNA for the CDR3: TGTGCCAGCAGCGGCGGACAGACCACAGATACGCAGTATTTT. The variable domain in full, completed from reference TRBV7-9 and TRBJ2-3, reads DTGVSQNPRHKITKRGQNVTFRCDPISEHNRLYWYRQTLGQGPEFLTYFQNEAQLEKSRLLSDRFSAERPKGSFSTLEIQRTEQGDSAMYLCASSGGQTTDTQYFGPGTRLTVL.

V gene TRBV19 combines with J gene TRBJ2-6, with D possibly matching TRBD2 (5 bases). The V gene lost 3 bases and the J gene lost 2 bases, with 11 bases spanning the gap. This CDR3 is built from 16 residues. CDR1 is LNHDA and CDR2 is SQIVND in the germline V gene (reference sequence). The CDR3 sequence is CASSIPHSAGANVLTF. The CDR3, as DNA: TGTGCCAGTAGTATCCCCCATAGCGCTGGGGCCAACGTCCTGACTTTC.

The V gene is TRBV19, the J gene TRBJ2-2; the D is unclear. The germline V gene encodes CDR1 LNHDA and CDR2 SQIVND (reference sequence). V was pared by 7 bases and J by 3 bases, with 9 bases between. This CDR3 is built from 13 residues. CDR3 residues: CASTDTDTGELFF. The CDR3 DNA reads as TGTGCCAGTACCGACACCGACACCGGGGAGCTGTTTTTT.

For the CDR3, the DNA is TGTGCCAGCAGAAAGCGGGGACAGGGGGCAGACGAGCAGTACTTC. It codes for CASRKRGQGADEQYF. The gene calls are TRBV6-5 and TRBJ2-7; 12 nucleotides line up with TRBD1. Germline V gene data show CDR1 as MNHEY and CDR2 as SVGAGI. CDR3 length equals 15 residues. J gave up 5 bases and V 6 bases, and 8 bases lay outside the gene matches.